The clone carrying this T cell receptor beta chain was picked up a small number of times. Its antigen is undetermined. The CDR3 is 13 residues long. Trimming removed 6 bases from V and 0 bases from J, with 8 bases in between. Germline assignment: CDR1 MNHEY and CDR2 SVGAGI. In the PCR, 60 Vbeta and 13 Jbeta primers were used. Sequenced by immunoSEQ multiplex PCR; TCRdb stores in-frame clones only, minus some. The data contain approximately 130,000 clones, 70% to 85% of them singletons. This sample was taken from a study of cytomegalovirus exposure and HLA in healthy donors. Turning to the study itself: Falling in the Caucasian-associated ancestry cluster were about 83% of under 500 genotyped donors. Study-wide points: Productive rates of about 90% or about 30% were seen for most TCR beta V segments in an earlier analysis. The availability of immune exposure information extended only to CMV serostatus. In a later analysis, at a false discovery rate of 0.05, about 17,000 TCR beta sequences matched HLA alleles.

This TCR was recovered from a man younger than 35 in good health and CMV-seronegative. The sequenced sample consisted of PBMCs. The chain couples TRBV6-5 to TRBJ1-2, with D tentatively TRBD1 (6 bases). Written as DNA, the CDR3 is TGTGCCAGCAGCCGGACAGCTAACTATGGCTACACCTTC. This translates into CASSRTANYGYTF.